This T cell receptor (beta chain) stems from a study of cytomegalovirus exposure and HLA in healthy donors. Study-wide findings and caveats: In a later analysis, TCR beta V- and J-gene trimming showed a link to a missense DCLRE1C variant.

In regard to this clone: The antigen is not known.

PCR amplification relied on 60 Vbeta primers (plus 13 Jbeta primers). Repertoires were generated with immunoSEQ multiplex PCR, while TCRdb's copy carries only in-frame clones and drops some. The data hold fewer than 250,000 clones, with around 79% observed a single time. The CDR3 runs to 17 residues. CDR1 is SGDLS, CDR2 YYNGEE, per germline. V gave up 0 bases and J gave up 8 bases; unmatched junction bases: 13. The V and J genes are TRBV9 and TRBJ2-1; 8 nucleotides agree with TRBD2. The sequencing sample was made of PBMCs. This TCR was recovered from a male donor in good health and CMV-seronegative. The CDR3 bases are TGTGCCAGCAGCGTAGATCTCCCGGGACTAGTTTTAGATGAGCAGTTCTTC. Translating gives CASSVDLPGLVLDEQFF. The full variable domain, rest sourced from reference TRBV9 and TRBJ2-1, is DSGVTQTPKHLITATGQRVTLRCSPRSGDLSVYWYQQSLDQGLQFLIQYYNGEERAKGNILERFSAQQFPDLHSELNLSSLELGDSALYFCASSVDLPGLVLDEQFFGPGTRLTVL.